Following are 25 T cell receptor beta chains from one sample sequenced in a study of blood T cell repertoires in COVID-19. Repertoires were generated with immunoSEQ multiplex PCR, while TCRdb's copy carries only in-frame clones and drops some. The sample lists roughly 100,000 clones, around 87% occurring once. The sequenced sample consisted of peripheral blood. The receptors here all came from a man aged 50-59 years with active or convalescent COVID-19.

This clone was found once. This CDR3 is also generated by other DNA sequences in the sample. The chain carries TRBV5-4 and TRBJ2-5; 10 bases fit TRBD2. V shed 5 bases and J 5 bases; nucleotides not matched to a gene: 9. Germline V gives CDR1 SGHNT, CDR2 YYREEE (reference sequence). The CDR3 consists of 15 residues. The CDR3 here is CASSPSGGASETQYF. The CDR3 DNA follows: TGTGCCAGCAGTCCGAGCGGGGGGGCGTCCGAGACCCAGTACTTC.

V usage is TRBV6-5 and J usage is TRBJ2-2, with TRBD1 matching 8 bases. The CDR3 is made up of 13 amino acids. V shed 10 bases and J 5 bases; nucleotides not matched to a gene: 6. From germline, CDR1 is MNHEY and CDR2 SVGAGI. CDR3 loop: CATPRTGTGELFF. As DNA, the CDR3 is TGTGCCACCCCCCGGACAGGGACCGGGGAGCTGTTTTTT.

The genes are TRBV30 and TRBJ2-5, with 11 bases that match TRBD2. Trimming cost V 0 bases and J 4 bases; bases outside gene matches: 13. Germline loops: CDR1 GTSNPN, CDR2 SVGIG (reference sequence). CDR3 size: 18 residues. The CDR3 sequence: CAWSVGWSSGGARETQYF. CDR3 coding DNA: TGTGCCTGGAGTGTAGGGTGGAGTAGCGGGGGGGCGAGAGAGACCCAGTACTTC.

The chain links TRBV5-1 to TRBJ2-1; a possible D gene is TRBD1 (5 bases). The ends were cut back, 0 bases at V and 4 bases at J, with 11 bases in the middle. The CDR3 has 15 amino acids. In germline, CDR1 is SGHRS, CDR2 YFSETQ. CDR3 sequence reads: CASSLGVGRYNEQFF. DNA of the CDR3: TGCGCCAGCAGCTTGGGAGTGGGGCGGTACAATGAGCAGTTCTTC.

The chain combines TRBV6-5 with TRBJ1-3; 9 bases match TRBD1. This CDR3 region has 13 residues. With 5 bases clipped from V and 7 bases from J, the junction kept 3 bases outside the gene matches. Looked up from germline, CDR1 is MNHEY and CDR2 is SVGAGI. The CDR3 DNA reads TGTGCCAGCAGTCCCGACAGGGGGAACACCATATATTTT. The encoded protein is CASSPDRGNTIYF.

This sequence joins TRBV19 and TRBJ1-1; 7 bases line up with TRBD1. J was trimmed by 9 bases and V by 10 bases; bases with no gene match: 17. This CDR3 region has 14 residues. Germline V gene sequence: CDR1 LNHDA, CDR2 SQIVND (reference sequence). CDR3 loop: CATHKPGQINQAFF. DNA for the CDR3: TGTGCCACCCATAAACCGGGACAGATAAATCAAGCTTTCTTT. The complete variable domain, with remaining parts taken from reference TRBV19 and TRBJ1-1, reads DGGITQSPKYLFRKEGQNVTLSCEQNLNHDAMYWYRQDPGQGLRLIYYSQIVNDFQKGDIAEGYSVSREKKESFPLTVTSAQKNPTAFYLCATHKPGQINQAFFGQGTRLTVV.

The gene calls are TRBV11-2 and TRBJ2-7, with 7 bases that match TRBD2. Per the germline V gene, CDR1 is SGHAT and CDR2 is FQNNGV. After removal of 0 bases from V and 3 bases from J, the junction contained 8 bases not matched to a gene. This CDR3 has 16 amino acids. The CDR3 sequence: CASSLDQWGGNYEQYV. CDR3 nucleotide sequence: TGTGCCAGCAGCTTAGATCAGTGGGGGGGTAACTACGAGCAGTACGTC.

This clone was observed once. J is TRBJ2-1 and V is TRBV3-1 (or the pseudogene TRBV3-2), with a tentative D call TRBD1 (6 bases). Germline CDR1 LGHDT, CDR2 YNNKEL (reference sequence). The CDR3 has 13 residues. Deletions cut 4 bases from V and 4 bases from J, with 8 bases between. CDR3 in DNA: TGTGCCAGCAGCCGAGACAGGTACAATGAGCAGTTCTTC. Translating it yields CASSRDRYNEQFF.

DNA for the CDR3: TGCAGCGTTGAGGCAAACTATGGCTACACCTTC. Protein sequence: CSVEANYGYTF. The rearrangement joins TRBV29-1 to TRBJ1-2; the D is unclear. The CDR3 runs 11 residues. V lost 3 bases to trimming and J lost 2 bases, with 4 bases between them. Germline V gene lookup returns CDR1 SQVTM and CDR2 ANQGSEA.

The gene calls are TRBV18 and TRBJ1-1; 7 nucleotides agree with TRBD1. Trimming took 3 bases from V and 5 from J; bases not matched to a gene: 6. This CDR3 region has 14 residues. CDR1 and CDR2 from the germline V gene are KGHSH and LQKENI. The CDR3 sequence: CASSPNGGQTEAFF. CDR3 DNA: TGTGCCAGCTCACCGAACGGGGGACAGACTGAAGCTTTCTTT.

V and J are TRBV28 and TRBJ2-7, with TRBD1 as a possible D gene (6 bases). Per germline, CDR1 MDHEN and CDR2 SYDVKM. This CDR3 is built from 14 residues. V dropped 3 bases and J dropped 7 bases, with 16 bases sitting between them. CDR3 coding DNA: TGTGCCAGCAGTTTCGGGCAGGGGCGGCGGGAGCAGTACGTC. Protein sequence: CASSFGQGRREQYV.

The V and J genes are TRBV9 and TRBJ1-1; unclear D gene. Trimming cost V 0 bases and J 0 bases, with 12 bases left between them. Germline V CDR1 and CDR2: SGDLS, YYNGEE. The CDR3 is made up of 16 amino acids. In DNA form, the CDR3 reads TGTGCCAGCAGCGTAGCGGGAACAAGCATGAACACTGAAGCTTTCTTT. Translation gives CASSVAGTSMNTEAFF.

In DNA, the CDR3 is TGTGCCAGCAGTTTGGATACAGTTTCGCGTTCACCCCTCCACTTT. Translating it yields CASSLDTVSRSPLHF. The chain recombines TRBV2 with TRBJ1-6; no definite D call. V lost 5 bases and J 9 bases, leaving 17 bases between the germline ends. The CDR3 extends over 15 amino acids. Per germline, CDR1 SNHLY and CDR2 FYNNEI.

The chain recombines TRBV7-6 with TRBJ2-5; 7 nucleotides align to TRBD2. Per germline, CDR1 SGHVS and CDR2 FNYEAQ. The CDR3 is made up of 15 amino acids. Trimming removed 5 bases from V and 1 base from J; junction bases left unmatched: 7. The chain's CDR3 is CASSASGTTQETQYF. CDR3 nucleotide sequence: TGTGCCAGCAGCGCCTCCGGGACTACCCAAGAGACCCAGTACTTC.

This chain connects TRBV5-6 to TRBJ2-7; a possible D gene is TRBD2 (6 bases). The CDR3 loop spans 12 amino acids. Trimming pared 4 bases from V and 1 base from J, leaving 6 bases between. The V gene's germline CDR1 is SGHDT and CDR2 YYEEEE. In DNA form, the CDR3 reads TGTGCCAGCAGCCGGGAGTCCTACGAGCAGTACGTC. Translating it yields CASSRESYEQYV.

This clone turned up a few times. The V gene is TRBV21-1, the J gene TRBJ2-7; the D call in the table, TRBD1, was not verified against the DNA. TRBV21-1 represents a pseudogene. The length of the CDR3 is 12 residues. In DNA, the CDR3 is TGTGCCAGCAGCAAAATCACCTACGAGCAGTACTTC. This gives the protein CASSKITYEQYF.

The V gene is TRBV7-2, the J gene TRBJ2-3; 8 bases match TRBD2. The CDR3 extends over 18 amino acids. Germline trimming cut 2 bases from V and 0 bases from J; bases unmatched to any gene: 10. Germline values: CDR1 SGHTA, CDR2 FQGNSA. This CDR3 is CASSLMAGGLASTDTQYF. The CDR3 bases are TGTGCCAGCAGCTTAATGGCGGGGGGCCTCGCTAGCACAGATACGCAGTATTTT.

The rearrangement joins TRBV6-5 to TRBJ1-4; D ambiguous. Trimming cost V 6 bases and J 7 bases, with 18 bases left between them. Germline V gene sequence: CDR1 MNHEY, CDR2 SVGAGI. The CDR3 has 15 amino acids. CDR3 coding DNA: TGTGCCAGCAGGGCCTATTCGGGTGAGGGTGAAAAACTGTTTTTT. Protein: CASRAYSGEGEKLFF.

The CDR3 spells CASTVGQGGNTIYF. DNA of the CDR3: TGTGCCAGCACCGTCGGACAGGGTGGAAACACCATATATTTT. The rearrangement joins TRBV6-5 to TRBJ1-3; TRBD1 matches at 8 bases. The CDR3 length is 14 residues. After removal of 7 bases from V and 3 bases from J, the junction contained 5 bases not matched to a gene. The germline CDR1 and CDR2 sequences are MNHEY and SVGAGI.

This sequence joins TRBV12-3 or TRBV12-4 and TRBJ1-2; D remains ambiguous. The V gene lost 6 bases and the J gene lost 8 bases, with 16 bases spanning the gap. This CDR3 has 13 residues. The CDR3: CASSPLGGSGYTF. CDR3 coding DNA: TGTGCCAGCAGCCCCCTCGGAGGGTCCGGCTACACCTTC.

The V and J genes are TRBV28 and TRBJ2-1, with 11 bases matching TRBD2. The junction had 9 bases not matched to a gene; V was cut back by 6 bases and J by 8 bases. CDR1 and CDR2 (germline): MDHEN, SYDVKM. The CDR3 length is 15 residues. The CDR3 region has the DNA TGTGCCAGCAGGACTAGCGGGGATCGTACGGATGAGCAGTTCTTC. It specifies CASRTSGDRTDEQFF.

This rearrangement joins TRBV6-6 to TRBJ2-4; 9 nucleotides line up with TRBD2. V was clipped by 2 bases and J by 7 bases; unmatched bases: 9. CDR3 length: 16 amino acids. Germline CDR1 and CDR2: MNHNY and SVGAGI (reference sequence). DNA of the CDR3: TGTGCCAGCAGTTACACATTAGCGGGGGCCGGGAACATTCAGTACTTC. Its protein is CASSYTLAGAGNIQYF.

The chain joins TRBV7-8 to TRBJ2-1, with TRBD1 identical over 8 bases. The CDR3 loop spans 15 amino acids. Unmatched junction bases numbered 8, after V lost 5 bases and J lost 5 bases. The germline V gene has CDR1 SGHVS and CDR2 FQNEAQ. CDR3 residues: CASSLRRTGHNEQFF. In DNA form, the CDR3 reads TGTGCCAGCAGCCTGCGTCGGACAGGGCACAATGAGCAGTTCTTC.

The genes are TRBV18 and TRBJ2-5; no reliable D call. Germline V gene data show CDR1 as KGHSH and CDR2 as LQKENI. CDR3 length equals 13 residues. The V end lost 4 bases, the J end lost 3 bases, and 9 bases lay between the germline ends. The CDR3 protein is CASSLNSKETQYF. The CDR3 DNA follows: TGTGCCAGCTCACTTAACTCGAAAGAGACCCAGTACTTC.

This clone is a singleton in its sample. The V call is TRBV5-1, the J call TRBJ2-5; TRBD2 matches at 11 bases. J gave up 4 bases and V 3 bases, and 2 bases lay outside the gene matches. Germline V gene lookup returns CDR1 SGHRS and CDR2 YFSETQ. The CDR3 loop spans 14 amino acids. For the CDR3, the DNA is TGCGCCAGCAGCTCCCTAGCGGGGGGAGAGACCCAGTACTTC. Translation: CASSSLAGGETQYF.